Presented here are 4 T cell receptor beta chains from one specimen sequenced in a study of T cells in women clearing cervical HPV infection. Assay: immunoSEQ multiplex PCR; the TCRdb copy retains only in-frame clones and omits some. This repertoire includes roughly 21,000 clones. The specimen sequenced was blood buffy coat. These receptors came from a woman between 18 and 75 years old with a cervical HPV16 infection that either progressed to CIN3+ or cleared (not recorded which).

Of note for this clone: The read ends 3 residues before the CDR3 terminus; that terminus is restored from the germline J gene. J is TRBJ2-7 and V is TRBV28; possible D gene TRBD1, 6 bases. CDR1 is MDHEN and CDR2 is SYDVKM in the germline V gene. V dropped 4 bases and J dropped 6 bases, with 22 bases sitting between them. There are 16 residues in the CDR3. CDR3 DNA, as far as it was read: TGTGCCAGCAGTTCCCAAGGACAGTCGGGCCGAGGCGAG. This codes for CASSSQGQSGRGE. Given in full, the CDR3 is CASSSQGQSGRGEQYF.

A remark on this clone: Read data end 3 residues before the CDR3 end; the end is taken from the germline J gene. V usage is TRBV19 and J usage is TRBJ2-5; D is unresolved. The length of the CDR3 is 13 residues. Germline V gives CDR1 LNHDA, CDR2 SQIVND (reference sequence). Trimming took 1 base from V and 5 from J, leaving 8 bases between them. CDR3 loop: CASSIGGGETQYF. The sequenced part of the CDR3 DNA is TGTGCCAGTAGTATAGGTGGCGGCGAGACC.

With regard to this clone: The read falls 3 residues short of the CDR3 end, and the missing part is taken from the germline J gene. The chain joins TRBV2 to TRBJ2-3; 11 bases are shared with TRBD2. CDR3 size: 18 residues. The germline CDR1 and CDR2 sequences are SNHLY and FYNNEI. V lost 0 bases and J lost 5; bases outside the gene matches: 10. The covered CDR3 bases are TGTGCCAGCAGTGAAGCAAAGCTACTAGCGGGAGTGGTAGATACG. Translated: CASSEAKLLAGVVDT. In full, the CDR3 is CASSEAKLLAGVVDTQYF.

Concerning this clone itself: The CDR3 is cut off 3 residues early in the read; its end comes from the germline J gene. The rearrangement joins TRBV6-2 or TRBV6-3 to TRBJ2-3; D may be TRBD2 (6 bases). The V and J ends lost 5 bases and 3 bases respectively, with 12 bases between them. Germline loops: CDR1 MNHEY, CDR2 SVGEGT. This CDR3 region has 14 residues. The part of the CDR3 DNA that was read is TGTGCCAGCAGTCGCGGGACTTCAACAGATACG. This encodes CASSRGTSTDT. The CDR3, in full, reads CASSRGTSTDTQYF.